This TCR beta chain was sequenced for a study of STAT5B mutations in CD4+ large granular lymphocyte leukemia. Study overall: Among healthy controls, a particular HLA allele went with more CDR3 'QG' motifs.

Study-wide results and limits: 8/27 top patient clones versus 2/35 control clones were TRBV06-family. Main leukemic clonotypes were patient-specific, but more than 20% appeared at low frequency elsewhere.

A note on this clone: Antigen specificity is unknown.

The table came from immunoSEQ multiplex PCR; TCRdb's copy has only in-frame clones and leaves some out. The sample shows just over 40,000 clones, approximately 84% of them seen only once. The ends were cut back, 5 bases at V and 1 base at J, with 14 bases in the middle. Germline V gene lookup returns CDR1 SGHNT and CDR2 YENEEA. The CDR3 runs to 15 residues. This clonotype was sampled from a human donor in good health. The chain combines TRBV11-3 with TRBJ2-5; D may be TRBD1 (5 bases). Sequencing was carried out using CD4+ T cells from blood buffy coats. CDR3 in DNA: TGTGCCAGCAGCCCGAACGGACATTCCCAAGAGACCCAGTACTTC. Protein: CASSPNGHSQETQYF.